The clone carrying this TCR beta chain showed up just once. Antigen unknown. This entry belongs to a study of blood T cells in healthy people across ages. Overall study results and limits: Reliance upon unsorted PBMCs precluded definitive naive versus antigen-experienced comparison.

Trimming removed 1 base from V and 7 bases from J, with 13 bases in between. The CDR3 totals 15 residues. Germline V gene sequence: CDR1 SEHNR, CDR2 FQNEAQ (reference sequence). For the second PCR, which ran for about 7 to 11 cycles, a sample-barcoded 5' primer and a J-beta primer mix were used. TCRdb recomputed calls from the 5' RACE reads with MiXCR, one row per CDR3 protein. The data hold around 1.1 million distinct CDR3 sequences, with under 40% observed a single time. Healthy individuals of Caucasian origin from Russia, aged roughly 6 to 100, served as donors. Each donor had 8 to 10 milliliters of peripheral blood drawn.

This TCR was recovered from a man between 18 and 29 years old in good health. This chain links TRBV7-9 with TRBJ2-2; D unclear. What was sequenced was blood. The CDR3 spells CASSLEAAPIGELFF. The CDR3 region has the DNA TGTGCCAGCAGCTTAGAGGCAGCCCCCATCGGGGAGCTGTTTTTT.